These 11 T cell receptor beta chains came from one sample sequenced in a study of beta chain features in type 1 diabetes. General observations from the study: The study found moderately but significantly shorter TCRB CDR3s in all four CD4+ subsets of Type 1 diabetes patients.

The authors reverse transcribed all of the isolated RNA, so sequencing captured expressed TCRB transcripts. Method: immunoSEQ multiplex PCR; TCRdb's copy keeps in-frame clones and lacks some. This sample yields about 370,000 clones, of which 9.6% are seen a single time; about 0.64% belongs to the top ten. For these TCRs, the target antigens are not known. What was sequenced was central memory CD4+ T cells from blood. These receptors were collected from a man aged 30-40 years with type 1 diabetes.

This clone was counted only a few times. The chain joins TRBV29-1 to TRBJ2-5; D possibly corresponds to TRBD1 (6 bases). The germline gives CDR1 SQVTM, CDR2 ANQGSEA. The CDR3 consists of 13 residues. Trimming shortened V by 4 bases and J by 1 base, and 10 bases separated the two germline ends. In nucleotides, the CDR3 is TGCAGCGTTGGAGGACAGTTCCAAGAGACCCAGTACTTC. Its translation is CSVGGQFQETQYF.

This clone was detected a few times. This chain connects TRBV19 to TRBJ2-2; D might be TRBD2 (6 bases). This CDR3 has 16 amino acids. V lost 4 bases and J 0 bases, leaving 12 bases between the germline ends. Germline lookup yields CDR1 LNHDA and CDR2 SQIVND (reference sequence). CDR3 in DNA: TGTGCCAGTAGTACACCCGCGGGGACGAACACCGGGGAGCTGTTTTTT. The encoded protein is CASSTPAGTNTGELFF.

This clone occurred a few times. The chain uses TRBV11-2 and TRBJ2-1, with TRBD2 matching 11 bases. The CDR3 has 15 amino acids. Germline V gene data show CDR1 as SGHAT and CDR2 as FQNNGV. J lost 4 bases, V lost 3 bases, and 2 bases had no gene match. The CDR3 DNA reads TGTGCCAGCAGCTTGGGACTAGCGGTTTACAATGAGCAGTTCTTC. This codes for CASSLGLAVYNEQFF. The full variable domain, in which reference TRBV11-2 and TRBJ2-1 provide the parts outside the CDR3, is EAGVAQSPRYKIIEKRQSVAFWCNPISGHATLYWYQQILGQGPKLLIQFQNNGVVDDSQLPKDRFSAERLKGVDSTLKIQPAKLEDSAVYLCASSLGLAVYNEQFFGPGTRLTVL.

The CDR3 DNA follows: TGTGCCAGCAGCCCCCGGGACAGGGGGCCGGAGGGCTACACCTTC. Its protein is CASSPRDRGPEGYTF. The gene calls are TRBV7-9 and TRBJ1-2; 12 bases match TRBD1. The CDR3 has 15 residues. Germline values: CDR1 SEHNR, CDR2 FQNEAQ (reference sequence). V was pared by 5 bases and J by 8 bases, with 9 bases of the junction left unmatched.

This clone came up a few times. This chain joins TRBV7-2 and TRBJ2-3; no clear D. Per the germline V gene, CDR1 is SGHTA and CDR2 is FQGNSA. This CDR3 spans 14 amino acids. V dropped 2 bases and J dropped 4 bases, with 10 bases sitting between them. The CDR3 DNA reads as TGTGCCAGCAGCTTAAATAGCTGGGCAGATACGCAGTATTTT. Translated: CASSLNSWADTQYF. Together with reference TRBV7-2 and TRBJ2-3, the CDR3 gives the full variable domain: GAGVSQSPSNKVTEKGKDVELRCDPISGHTALYWYRQSLGQGLEFLIYFQGNSAPDKSGLPSDRFSAERTGGSVSTLTIQRTQQEDSAVYLCASSLNSWADTQYFGPGTRLTVL.

The chain combines TRBV11-2 with TRBJ2-7; D is tentatively TRBD1 or TRBD2 (5 bases each). V was clipped by 3 bases and J by 3 bases, with 12 bases between them. CDR1 is SGHAT and CDR2 is FQNNGV in the germline V gene. CDR3 length: 14 amino acids. Here the CDR3 reads CASSFRDLGYEQYF. CDR3 in DNA: TGTGCCAGCAGCTTCCGGGACCTTGGCTACGAGCAGTACTTC.

This clone was counted between two and nine times. The rearrangement uses TRBV6-1 and TRBJ2-7; a possible D gene is TRBD1 (6 bases). Germline CDR1 and CDR2: MNHNS and SASEGT. The CDR3 has 11 residues. The V gene lost 3 bases and the J gene lost 9 bases, with 9 bases spanning the gap. The CDR3: CASSEGRGQYF. The CDR3 nucleotides are TGTGCCAGCAGTGAGGGCAGGGGGCAGTACTTC.

The genes are TRBV5-6 and TRBJ1-1; 7 bases match TRBD1. The V gene's germline CDR1 is SGHDT and CDR2 YYEEEE. The CDR3 length is 14 residues. Trimming cost V 5 bases and J 7 bases; bases outside gene matches: 11. CDR3 in amino acids: CASSSATGRYEAFF. CDR3 bases: TGTGCCAGCAGTTCTGCGACAGGGCGGTATGAAGCTTTCTTT.

This clone was observed a handful of times. The rearrangement links TRBV19 to TRBJ2-7, with D possibly matching TRBD2 (6 bases). This CDR3 spans 12 amino acids. V was cut by 2 bases and J by 5 bases, with 7 bases left in between. In germline, CDR1 is LNHDA, CDR2 SQIVND (reference sequence). DNA of the CDR3: TGTGCCAGTAGTATACGCGGGGACGAGCAGTACTTC. This encodes CASSIRGDEQYF.

This chain links TRBV6-1 with TRBJ2-5; 7 nucleotides match TRBD1. With V trimmed by 5 bases and J by 2 bases, 2 bases remained unmatched. This CDR3 spans 13 amino acids. Germline V CDR1 and CDR2: MNHNS, SASEGT. The CDR3 DNA sequence: TGTGCCAGCAGTACGGGACAGCAAGAGACCCAGTACTTC. Encoded protein: CASSTGQQETQYF.

The chain employs TRBV5-4 and TRBJ2-7, with TRBD2 matching 13 bases. V lost 0 bases to trimming and J lost 5 bases; unmatched junction nucleotides: 8. Looked up from germline, CDR1 is SGHNT and CDR2 is YYREEE (reference sequence). The CDR3 loop spans 17 amino acids. The CDR3 reads CASSLGLPGLAGNEQYF. Written as DNA, the CDR3 is TGTGCCAGCAGCTTGGGGTTACCGGGACTAGCGGGAAACGAGCAGTACTTC.